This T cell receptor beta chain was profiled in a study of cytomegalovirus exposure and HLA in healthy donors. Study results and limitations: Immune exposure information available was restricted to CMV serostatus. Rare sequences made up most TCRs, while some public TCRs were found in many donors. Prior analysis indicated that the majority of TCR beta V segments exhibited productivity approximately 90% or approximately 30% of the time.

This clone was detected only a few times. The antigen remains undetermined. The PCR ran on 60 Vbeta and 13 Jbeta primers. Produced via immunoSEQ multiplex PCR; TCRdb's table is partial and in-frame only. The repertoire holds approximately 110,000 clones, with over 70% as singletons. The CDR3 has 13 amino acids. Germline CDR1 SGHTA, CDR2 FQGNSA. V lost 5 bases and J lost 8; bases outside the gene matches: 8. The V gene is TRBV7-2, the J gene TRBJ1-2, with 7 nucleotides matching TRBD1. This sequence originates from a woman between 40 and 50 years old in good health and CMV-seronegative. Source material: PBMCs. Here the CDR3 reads CASSRDRVEGYTF. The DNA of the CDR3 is TGTGCCAGCAGCCGAGACAGGGTTGAGGGCTACACCTTC. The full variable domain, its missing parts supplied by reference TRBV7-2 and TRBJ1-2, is GAGVSQSPSNKVTEKGKDVELRCDPISGHTALYWYRQSLGQGLEFLIYFQGNSAPDKSGLPSDRFSAERTGGSVSTLTIQRTQQEDSAVYLCASSRDRVEGYTFGSGTRLTVV.